The present TCR beta chain was sequenced within a study of memory CD4+ T cells and cytomegalovirus serostatus. The junction had 4 bases not matched to a gene; V was cut back by 5 bases and J by 5 bases. Germline V lookup: CDR1 MNHEY, CDR2 SMNVEV (reference sequence). CDR3 length equals 14 residues. Single viable CD3+CD4+CD8-CD45RO+ cells were sorted as the memory CD4+ T cells. Authors' methods: After removing out-of-frame reads, around 2,000,000 distinct TCRbeta sequences remained. The method was immunoSEQ multiplex PCR; TCRdb's version includes in-frame clones alone and lacks a portion of them. V and J calls plus clone size are reproduced from that table; the DNA served to infer D and trimming. Altogether about 96,000 clones are present, about 80% being singletons, with the ten largest covering 3.5% to 4%.

This receptor was identified in an adult in good health and CMV-seropositive. Sequences were obtained from memory CD4+ T cells from blood. V gene TRBV27 combines with J gene TRBJ1-4, with 8 positions matching TRBD1. CDR3 coding DNA: TGTGCCAGCAGTCATGACAGGGGAAATGAAAAACTGTTTTTT. The encoded protein is CASSHDRGNEKLFF.